The T cell receptor beta chain described here comes from a study of T cell responses to AZD1222 COVID-19 vaccine. Study-wide findings and caveats: Donor demographics were predominantly white British with a female majority; clonal diversity may be underestimated. At study baseline, merely six AZD1222 recipients were seropositive.

The assay was immunoSEQ multiplex PCR, and TCRdb's table has in-frame clones only and misses some. Of about 150,000 clones listed, 70% to 90% are singletons. Points on this clone: The target antigen is unknown.

Deletions cut 8 bases from V and 5 bases from J, with 16 bases between. Germline CDR1 reads MNHEY; CDR2 reads SVGAGI. This CDR3 contains 13 residues. Source: peripheral blood, taken on day 0 of AZD1222 vaccination. The TCR comes from an adult in good health. V gene TRBV6-5 combines with J gene TRBJ2-7, with D maybe TRBD1 (5 bases). The CDR3 region is CASQLTPGNEQYF. The CDR3 DNA reads TGTGCCAGCCAACTAACCCCAGGGAACGAGCAGTACTTC.